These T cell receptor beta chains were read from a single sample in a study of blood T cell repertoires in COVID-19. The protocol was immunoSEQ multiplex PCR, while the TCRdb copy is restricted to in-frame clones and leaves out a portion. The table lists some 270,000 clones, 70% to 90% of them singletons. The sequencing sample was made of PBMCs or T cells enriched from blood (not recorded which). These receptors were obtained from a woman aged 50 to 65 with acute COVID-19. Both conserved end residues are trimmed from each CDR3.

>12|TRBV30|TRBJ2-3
AWVERGGPDTQY
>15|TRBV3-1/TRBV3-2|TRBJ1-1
ASSQVGRQGLNTEAF
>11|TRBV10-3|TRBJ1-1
AISESTDGEAF
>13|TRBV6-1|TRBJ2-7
ASSDRQGATYEQY
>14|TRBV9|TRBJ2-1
ASSVEVRGAYNEQF
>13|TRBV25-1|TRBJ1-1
ASSELTGVNTEAF
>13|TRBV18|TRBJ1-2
ASSPPSGGIYGYT
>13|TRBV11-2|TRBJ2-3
ASSPTSGGTDTQY
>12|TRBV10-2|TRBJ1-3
ASSSGSSGNTIY
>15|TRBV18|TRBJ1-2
ASSPPAQGQGARGYT
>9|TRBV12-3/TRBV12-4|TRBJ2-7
ASSLYYEQY
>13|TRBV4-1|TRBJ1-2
ASSQDLSRVGGYT
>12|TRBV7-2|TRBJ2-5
ASSTHRDQETQY
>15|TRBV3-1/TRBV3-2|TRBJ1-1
ASSQDGTGGWGTEAF
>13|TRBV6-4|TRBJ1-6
ASSATTGVNSPLH
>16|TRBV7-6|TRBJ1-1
ASSLAQKQGGLNTEAF
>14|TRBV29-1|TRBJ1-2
SVSIPSTAANYGYT
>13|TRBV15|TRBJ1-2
ATSRDPGSNYGYT
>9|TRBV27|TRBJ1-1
ASSGYRGAF
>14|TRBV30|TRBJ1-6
AWTIRGGGYNSPLH
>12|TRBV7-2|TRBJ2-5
ASSSSGGGETQY
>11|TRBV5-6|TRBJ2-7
ASSSNRVYEQY
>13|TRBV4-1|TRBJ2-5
ASSSRVPAGETQY
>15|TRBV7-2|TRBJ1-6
ASSINSGTGGFSPLH
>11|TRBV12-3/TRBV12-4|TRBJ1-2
ASSLGSNYGYT
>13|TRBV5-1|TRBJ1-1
ASSQVGAMNTEAF
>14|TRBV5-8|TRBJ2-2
ASSLQGRGLIGELF
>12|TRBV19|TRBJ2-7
ASSIAHDNYEQY
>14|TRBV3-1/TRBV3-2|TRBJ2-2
ASSEYGRLIAGELF
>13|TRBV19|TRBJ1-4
ASSSQTGGDEKLF
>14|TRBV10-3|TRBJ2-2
AIRASLGQYTGELF
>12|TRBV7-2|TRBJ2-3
ASSPDSGTDTQY
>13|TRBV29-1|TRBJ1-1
SVFLGGEGNTEAF
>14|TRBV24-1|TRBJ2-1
ATSDGTRSPGGEQF
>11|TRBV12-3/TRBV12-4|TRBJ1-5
ASSFGAEEPQH
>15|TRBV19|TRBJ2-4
ASSIGDSGGAKNIQY
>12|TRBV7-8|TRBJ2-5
ASSLVSGGETQY
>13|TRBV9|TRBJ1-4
ASSVGGQGNEKLF
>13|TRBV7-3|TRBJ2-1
ASSPGVSSYNEQF
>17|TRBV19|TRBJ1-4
ASSPSSFQGAGPSEKLF
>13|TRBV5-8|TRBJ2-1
ASSLGLAENNEQF
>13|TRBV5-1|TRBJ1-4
ASSPYQGQESKLF
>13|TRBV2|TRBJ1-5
ASSEYRRSNQPQH
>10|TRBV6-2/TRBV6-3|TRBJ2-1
ASSPYENEQF
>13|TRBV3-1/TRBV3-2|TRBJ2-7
ASSQDSIGADEQY
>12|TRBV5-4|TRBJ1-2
ASSLDRVAYGYT
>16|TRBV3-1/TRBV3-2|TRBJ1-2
ASSQGSGTGGAGDGYT
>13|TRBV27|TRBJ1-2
ASSSGLNFNYGYT
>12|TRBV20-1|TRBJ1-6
SASKQSHNSPLH
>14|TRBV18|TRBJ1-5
ASSPQPREANQPQH
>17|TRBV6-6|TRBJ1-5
ASSPAGTGGFGGNQPQH
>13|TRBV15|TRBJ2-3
ATSRDRQGTDTQY